A single sample gave rise to the 20 T cell receptor beta chains below, sequenced in a study of Ad26.COV2.S vaccination and SARS-CoV-2 variants. Treatment in this sample: 15 to 20 received Ad26.COV2.S at low or high dose, single or two shots; five or six received placebo; per-sample allocation not given. Repertoires come from day 63 after the first vaccine or placebo injection. This table comes from immunoSEQ multiplex PCR, and its TCRdb copy is limited to in-frame clones, with some not included. The sample shows about 350,000 clones, 80% to 90% of them seen only once. The source was peripheral blood, collected in a trial of Ad26.COV2.S vaccine versus placebo. The receptors here all came from a person between 18 and 60 years old who received the Ad26.COV2.S COVID-19 vaccine or a placebo.

The V and J genes are TRBV7-9 and TRBJ2-7; 12 nucleotides match TRBD1. V gave up 7 bases and J gave up 4 bases; unmatched junction bases: 11. Germline lookup yields CDR1 SEHNR and CDR2 FQNEAQ (reference sequence). The CDR3 covers 16 residues. The CDR3 loop reads CASTLTGTGGYYEQYF. The DNA of the CDR3 is TGTGCCAGCACACTGACCGGGACAGGGGGCTATTACGAGCAGTACTTC.

The chain has TRBV7-9 and TRBJ1-5, with 8 nucleotides matching TRBD1. Looked up from germline, CDR1 is SEHNR and CDR2 is FQNEAQ (reference sequence). V was clipped by 3 bases and J by 5 bases; unmatched bases: 3. This CDR3 comprises 14 residues. The CDR3 region has the DNA TGTGCCAGCAGCTTGGGACAGGAGGATCAGCCCCAGCATTTT. It is translated as CASSLGQEDQPQHF.

V usage is TRBV7-8 and J usage is TRBJ2-7, with unresolved D. This CDR3 region has 12 residues. Trimming left V 3 bases short and J 9 bases short, with 12 bases between. Germline CDR1 and CDR2: SGHVS and FQNEAQ. The CDR3 reads CASSFAESGQYF. The CDR3 coding sequence is TGTGCCAGCAGCTTTGCGGAATCGGGGCAGTACTTC.

The chain uses TRBV5-1 and TRBJ2-1, with D possibly being TRBD1 or TRBD2 (6 bases each). V shed 0 bases and J shed 2 bases, with 12 bases lying between them. This CDR3 has 16 amino acids. Germline CDR1 is SGHRS and CDR2 is YFSETQ. CDR3 residues: CASSLVGGQTYNEQFF. CDR3 in DNA: TGCGCCAGCAGCTTGGTTGGGGGGCAAACCTACAATGAGCAGTTCTTC.

This chain uses TRBV28 with TRBJ2-1; D may be TRBD1 (5 bases). The germline V gene has CDR1 MDHEN and CDR2 SYDVKM. The CDR3 sequence is 17 residues long. The germline V and J ends were trimmed by 3 bases and 1 base, with 16 bases remaining between them. The CDR3 is CASSLQGSWGSYNEQFF. DNA for the CDR3: TGTGCCAGCAGTTTGCAGGGTTCTTGGGGATCCTACAATGAGCAGTTCTTC.

The gene calls are TRBV7-6 and TRBJ2-7; 14 bases map to TRBD2. The CDR3 extends over 15 amino acids. J was trimmed by 8 bases and V by 1 base; bases with no gene match: 4. Germline loops: CDR1 SGHVS, CDR2 FNYEAQ. CDR3 loop: CASSLEGTSGSKQYF. The CDR3 bases are TGTGCCAGCAGCTTAGAGGGGACTAGCGGGAGTAAGCAGTACTTC.

This chain links TRBV4-2 with TRBJ1-3; D perhaps matches TRBD1 (5 bases). The CDR3 has 15 amino acids. Trimming took 0 bases from V and 4 from J, leaving 10 bases between them. CDR1 and CDR2 (germline): LGHNA, YNFKEQ. CDR3 in amino acids: CASSQERGSGNTIYF. CDR3 DNA: TGTGCCAGCAGCCAAGAACGGGGGTCCGGAAACACCATATATTTT.

V and J are TRBV6-2 or TRBV6-3 and TRBJ2-3; 9 bases fit TRBD1. The CDR3 spans 13 residues. After removal of 5 bases from V and 8 bases from J, the junction contained 5 bases not matched to a gene. Per germline, CDR1 MNHEY and CDR2 SVGEGT. CDR3 in amino acids: CASSPGQGLTQYF. In DNA form, the CDR3 reads TGTGCCAGCAGTCCCGGACAGGGGCTTACGCAGTATTTT.

This chain connects TRBV28 to TRBJ2-1; TRBD2 matches at 12 bases. There are 14 residues in the CDR3. Germline CDR1 reads MDHEN; CDR2 reads SYDVKM. After removal of 6 bases from V and 7 bases from J, the junction contained 4 bases not matched to a gene. The CDR3 DNA reads TGTGCCAGCAGGACTAGCGGGAGTTTTAATGAGCAGTTCTTC. Translating it yields CASRTSGSFNEQFF.

This rearrangement joins TRBV11-2 to TRBJ2-7; D is perhaps TRBD1 (6 bases). This CDR3 comprises 14 residues. With 1 base removed from V and 3 bases from J, the gap between germline ends came to 10 bases. Germline V gene lookup returns CDR1 SGHAT and CDR2 FQNNGV. Written as DNA, the CDR3 is TGTGCCAGCAGCTTAGCCACAGGGTTCTACGAGCAGTACTTC. Translated, it gives CASSLATGFYEQYF. The full variable domain, completed using reference TRBV11-2 and TRBJ2-7, is EAGVAQSPRYKIIEKRQSVAFWCNPISGHATLYWYQQILGQGPKLLIQFQNNGVVDDSQLPKDRFSAERLKGVDSTLKIQPAKLEDSAVYLCASSLATGFYEQYFGPGTRLTVT.

The CDR3: CASRSGYYGYTF. The CDR3 nucleotides are TGTGCCAGCAGATCGGGCTATTATGGCTACACCTTC. This chain joins TRBV28 and TRBJ1-2; no firm D call. V lost 6 bases and J 5 bases, leaving 10 bases between the germline ends. This CDR3 spans 12 amino acids. Germline loops: CDR1 MDHEN, CDR2 SYDVKM.

This chain links TRBV6-2 or TRBV6-3 with TRBJ2-5; D might be TRBD1 or TRBD2, each matching 6 bases. Germline CDR1 reads MNHEY; CDR2 reads SVGEGT. This CDR3 contains 14 residues. Trimming took 4 bases from V and 5 from J, leaving 14 bases between them. CDR3 nucleotides: TGTGCCAGCAGTTTAGGGGGGCACTTGGAGACCCAGTACTTC. Translation: CASSLGGHLETQYF.

The rearrangement uses TRBV29-1 and TRBJ2-7; the match to TRBD1 covers 8 bases. The CDR3 contains 13 residues. Per germline, CDR1 SQVTM and CDR2 ANQGSEA. V was clipped by 3 bases and J by 4 bases; unmatched bases: 5. In nucleotides, the CDR3 is TGCAGCGTTGACTCCGGACAGGGTTACGAGCAGTACTTC. Its protein product is CSVDSGQGYEQYF.

The chain has TRBV28 and TRBJ1-5; D remains ambiguous. CDR3 length: 13 amino acids. Trimming removed 2 bases at V and 3 bases at J, with 5 bases between. Germline lookup yields CDR1 MDHEN and CDR2 SYDVKM. CDR3 amino acids: CASSLALNQPQHF. CDR3 coding DNA: TGTGCCAGCAGTTTAGCCCTCAATCAGCCCCAGCATTTT.

The chain joins TRBV7-8 to TRBJ1-1; D gene uncertain. The ends were cut back, 1 base at V and 8 bases at J, with 8 bases in the middle. The CDR3 contains 12 residues. The germline gives CDR1 SGHVS, CDR2 FQNEAQ. The CDR3 protein is CASSLGRAEAFF. The CDR3 DNA is TGTGCCAGCAGCTTAGGTAGGGCAGAAGCTTTCTTT.

This chain connects TRBV7-9 to TRBJ1-4, with 12 bases fitting TRBD1. V was pared by 5 bases and J by 2 bases, with 6 bases of the junction left unmatched. Germline V gene data show CDR1 as SEHNR and CDR2 as FQNEAQ (reference sequence). This CDR3 comprises 17 residues. Here the CDR3 DNA reads TGTGCCAGCAGCCCGGGGACAGGGGGCTCGACTAATGAAAAACTGTTTTTT. Amino acid sequence: CASSPGTGGSTNEKLFF. The complete variable domain, with remaining parts taken from reference TRBV7-9 and TRBJ1-4, reads DTGVSQNPRHKITKRGQNVTFRCDPISEHNRLYWYRQTLGQGPEFLTYFQNEAQLEKSRLLSDRFSAERPKGSFSTLEIQRTEQGDSAMYLCASSPGTGGSTNEKLFFGSGTQLSVL.

The V gene is TRBV19, the J gene TRBJ2-5, with D perhaps TRBD1 or TRBD2 (5 bases each). Trimming took 4 bases from V and 5 from J, leaving 11 bases between them. Germline CDR1 and CDR2: LNHDA and SQIVND (reference sequence). The CDR3 is 13 residues long. CDR3 loop: CASSRDRRETQYF. CDR3 sequence (DNA): TGTGCCAGTAGTAGGGACCGCCGGGAGACCCAGTACTTC.

The DNA for the CDR3 is TGCGCCAGCAGCTTAGCGACAGGGAGCTCCTACGAGCAGTACTTC. It is translated as CASSLATGSSYEQYF. The chain combines TRBV5-1 with TRBJ2-7, with 7 bases matching TRBD1. Germline CDR1 is SGHRS and CDR2 is YFSETQ. Trimming cost V 2 bases and J 0 bases; bases outside gene matches: 5. The CDR3 length is 15 residues.

The CDR3 region is CASSLIADSTDTQYF. The CDR3 region has the DNA TGTGCCAGCAGTCTAATAGCGGATAGCACAGATACGCAGTATTTT. V and J are TRBV28 and TRBJ2-3; a possible D gene is TRBD2 (6 bases). This CDR3 is built from 15 residues. With 5 bases removed from V and 0 bases from J, the gap between germline ends came to 12 bases. Germline V lookup: CDR1 MDHEN, CDR2 SYDVKM.

V usage is TRBV4-1 and J usage is TRBJ2-7; D gene uncertain. Germline CDR1 and CDR2: MGHRA and YSYEKL. V was pared by 1 base and J by 3 bases, with 13 bases between. The CDR3 consists of 15 residues. The chain's CDR3 is CASSQGGSTSYEQYF. The CDR3, as DNA: TGCGCCAGCAGCCAAGGAGGAAGTACAAGCTACGAGCAGTACTTC.